A selection of T cell receptor beta chains follows, all from one sample in a study of control samples from healthy donors and cancer patients. This table comes from immunoSEQ multiplex PCR, and its TCRdb copy is limited to in-frame clones, with some not included. This sample carries about 140,000 clones, roughly nine tenths of them seen once, and the ten largest clones take under 9%. The specimen sequenced was blood. The receptor set was obtained from a young man in good health. CDR3s include the opening cysteine and the closing phenylalanine or tryptophan. The D gene is left open where the match is weak. Expanded clones are given a class, and other clones once, few, many or no size at all.

V	J	D	size	DNA	CDR3
TRBV9	TRBJ2-3	TRBD2	.	TGTGCCAGCAGCGTGTGGGGGACTAGCGGCACAGATACGCAGTATTTT	CASSVWGTSGTDTQYF
TRBV12-5	TRBJ1-4	TRBD1	.	TGTGCTAGTGGTTCCGGGACAGGGAATGAAAAACTGTTTTTT	CASGSGTGNEKLFF
TRBV6-5	TRBJ2-1	TRBD2	.	TGTGCCAGCAGACATAGCGGGGGGGCAAATAATGAGCAGTTCTTC	CASRHSGGANNEQFF
TRBV3-1/TRBV3-2	TRBJ1-2	.	once	TGTGCCAGCAGCCAAGATCTGGATTGGGGGTACTATGGCTACACCTTC	CASSQDLDWGYYGYTF
TRBV10-2	TRBJ1-2	.	.	TGCGCCAGCAGTGAGTCGCGGACGGGGGCTTTAACCTTC	CASSESRTGALTF
TRBV19	TRBJ1-2	TRBD1	.	TGTGCCAGTAGTTTACAGGGGGACTATGGCTACACCTTC	CASSLQGDYGYTF
TRBV4-3	TRBJ2-5	.	.	TGCGCCAGTTCCAGGGGGGGGGAGACCCAGTACTTC	CASSRGGETQYF
TRBV7-9	TRBJ1-4	.	.	TGTGCCAGCAGCCCTCTAACACGGGGTGGGAATGAAAAACTGTTTTTT	CASSPLTRGGNEKLFF
TRBV9	TRBJ2-1	TRBD1	.	TGTGCCAGCAGCGTAGGTGCGGGACAGGGGAGCAATGAGCAGTTCTTC	CASSVGAGQGSNEQFF
TRBV3-1/TRBV3-2	TRBJ1-1	.	few	TGTGCCAGCAGCCAAGAACTGGCCCGCGGCACTGAAGCTTTCTTT	CASSQELARGTEAFF
TRBV5-1	TRBJ2-6	.	.	TGCGCCAGCAGCTTGGGTGACAGTTCCGGGGCCAACGTCCTGACTTTC	CASSLGDSSGANVLTF
TRBV18	TRBJ2-1	.	.	TGTGCCAGCTCTACCACTGAGGGTCTGTTGGAGCAGTTCTTC	CASSTTEGLLEQFF
TRBV4-1	TRBJ2-5	.	.	TGCGCCAGCAGCCAAGAAGTCAGGGGAGAGACCCAGTACTTC	CASSQEVRGETQYF
TRBV19	TRBJ2-7	.	.	TGTGCCAGTAGTCCGGGATTTTACGAGCAGTACTTC	CASSPGFYEQYF
TRBV4-3	TRBJ2-3	.	.	TGCGCCAGCAGCCAAGAGGGGAGGATACAGAGCACAGATACGCAGTATTTT	CASSQEGRIQSTDTQYF
TRBV9	TRBJ1-6	.	.	TGTGCCAGCAGCGACTTCAAATCACCCCTCCACTTT	CASSDFKSPLHF
TRBV2	TRBJ2-1	TRBD1	.	TGTGCCAGCAGTGAAGAGGACAGGGTTCATGAGCAGTTCTTC	CASSEEDRVHEQFF
TRBV5-1	TRBJ2-5	TRBD2	.	TGCGCCAGCAGCGGGGGGCTAGCGGGGGCTCAAGAGACCCAGTACTTC	CASSGGLAGAQETQYF
TRBV7-9	TRBJ1-2	.	.	TGTGCCAGCAGCTTAGGAGGGGTTTATGGCTACACCTTC	CASSLGGVYGYTF
TRBV4-1	TRBJ2-7	.	.	TGCGCCAGCAGCCAGGGACACTCTGCGAACTACGAGCAGTACTTC	CASSQGHSANYEQYF
TRBV7-9	TRBJ2-3	.	.	TGTGCCAGCAATCGACAGACGGATACGCAGTATTTT	CASNRQTDTQYF
TRBV4-2	TRBJ2-1	.	few	TGTGCCAGCAGCCTAGGGGACTTATCCTACAATGAGCAGTTCTTC	CASSLGDLSYNEQFF
TRBV6-5	TRBJ2-3	.	.	TGTGCCAGCAGTTACCCTCAGGGGACGCAGTATTTT	CASSYPQGTQYF
TRBV29-1	TRBJ1-5	.	.	TGCAGCGTTGCCCTTGATAGCAATCAGCCCCAGCATTTT	CSVALDSNQPQHF
TRBV7-9	TRBJ2-1	.	once	TGTGCCAGCAGCGCTACACGAAATGAGCAGTTCTTC	CASSATRNEQFF
TRBV7-2	TRBJ2-1	.	.	TGTGCCAGCAGCTTAGAATCTGGGCGGGGCTACAATGAGCAGTTCTTC	CASSLESGRGYNEQFF
TRBV11-2	TRBJ1-1	.	.	TGTGCCAGCAGCCCTTCCGGCCGAATGAACACTGAAGCTTTCTTT	CASSPSGRMNTEAFF
TRBV27	TRBJ2-1	TRBD1	.	TGTGCCAGCAGTACCCTCCGCCGGGACAGGGGAAACTCCTACAATGAGCAGTTCTTC	CASSTLRRDRGNSYNEQFF
TRBV18	TRBJ1-1	.	.	TGTGCCAGCTCCCCCGGGGAGAACACTGAAGCTTTCTTT	CASSPGENTEAFF